This T cell receptor beta chain was recorded in a study of CD8 T cells in Susac syndrome. Germline V gene lookup returns CDR1 LNHDA and CDR2 SQIVND (reference sequence). The CDR3 loop spans 16 amino acids. With random hexamers, roughly 0.45 to 1 ug RNA was reverse transcribed. Via MiXCR, TCRdb re-called the immunoSEQ multiplex PCR reads, giving one row per CDR3 protein. The sample lists a few hundred thousand distinct CDR3 sequences; around 84% were seen once. Peripheral blood CD8+ and CD4+ T cells were profiled by TCR beta sequencing. TEMRA cells were FACS-enriched, with CD8+ and CD4+ T cells isolated negatively. To note about this clonotype: Antigen specificity is unknown. At one of its ends the junction is not consistent with the germline gene, which may arise from a read error.

General study points: The authors acknowledged that the study's TCR sequencing and HLA analysis involved relatively few individuals.

Sequencing input: CD8+ T cells from PBMCs. The chain is built from TRBV19 and TRBJ2-6; D not resolved. The receptor comes from a human donor with multiple sclerosis. CDR3 nucleotides: TGTGCCAGTGCCCCCGACCGTGGCTCTGGGCCCAACGTCCTGACTTTC. Translation gives CASAPDRGSGPNVLTF.